Each of the 11 T cell receptor beta chains below was sequenced from the same sample in a study of PD-1 blockade in classical Hodgkin lymphoma. TCRdb's table, derived via immunoSEQ multiplex PCR, lists solely in-frame clones and lacks some. Among roughly 8,000 clones, about nine tenths were seen once, and the ten largest hold about 1.7%. Each patient's relapse followed autologous stem cell transplantation, and brentuximab vedotin exposure varied. Thawed PBMCs yielded CD4+ T cells through magnetic negative selection. The input for sequencing was CD4+ T cells from blood, taken at baseline. The receptors originated from a human donor with classical Hodgkin lymphoma.

This sequence joins TRBV30 and TRBJ2-7; 7 nucleotides line up with TRBD1. The CDR3 runs to 12 residues. Per germline, CDR1 GTSNPN and CDR2 SVGIG (reference sequence). Germline trimming cut 6 bases from V and 4 bases from J; bases unmatched to any gene: 6. The CDR3 protein is CACATGKYEQYF. CDR3 nucleotide sequence: TGTGCCTGTGCGACAGGGAAATACGAGCAGTACTTC.

CDR3 DNA: TGTGCCAGCAGCATGCCATTGGGGATCGCCTACACCTTC. It is translated as CASSMPLGIAYTF. The V and J genes are TRBV5-4 and TRBJ1-2; D is uncertain. There are 13 residues in the CDR3. The germline V gene encodes CDR1 SGHNT and CDR2 YYREEE (reference sequence). V lost 4 bases and J lost 10, with 17 bases in between.

This sequence joins TRBV19 and TRBJ1-5; TRBD1 might be the D (6 bases). V lost 5 bases, J lost 9 bases, and 17 bases lay in between. Germline lookup yields CDR1 LNHDA and CDR2 SQIVND (reference sequence). The length of the CDR3 is 14 residues. CDR3 nucleotide sequence: TGTGCCAGTAGTGCAGGTACAGGGATTGGGCCCCAGCATTTT. Its protein is CASSAGTGIGPQHF.

This clone was observed a few times. The J gene is TRBJ1-4, the V gene TRBV7-9; D is uncertain. Trimming shortened V by 5 bases and J by 5 bases, and 3 bases separated the two germline ends. The CDR3 runs to 11 residues. CDR1 is SEHNR, CDR2 FQNEAQ, per germline (reference sequence). Here the CDR3 DNA reads TGTGCCAGCAGCCAGAATGAAAAACTGTTTTTT. The encoded protein is CASSQNEKLFF.

V usage is TRBV30 and J usage is TRBJ1-5; D gene unclear. The CDR3 runs to 13 residues. V lost 4 bases and J lost 0, with 7 bases in between. Germline CDR1 reads GTSNPN; CDR2 reads SVGIG (reference sequence). The CDR3 bases are TGTGCCTGGAACTTAGATAGCAATCAGCCCCAGCATTTT. It yields the protein CAWNLDSNQPQHF.

The rearrangement joins TRBV13 to TRBJ1-2; 8 nucleotides align to TRBD1. Unmatched junction bases numbered 5, after V lost 4 bases and J lost 7 bases. The CDR3 spans 13 residues. CDR1 is PRHDT, CDR2 FYEKMQ, per germline (reference sequence). CDR3 bases: TGTGCCAGCAGCTCGGACAGGGCTTTTGGCTACACCTTC. It is translated as CASSSDRAFGYTF.

The V call is TRBV7-9, the J call TRBJ1-2; D uncertain. Trimming pared 2 bases from V and 2 bases from J, leaving 15 bases between. Germline loops: CDR1 SEHNR, CDR2 FQNEAQ (reference sequence). The CDR3 sequence is 16 residues long. CDR3 DNA sequence: TGTGCCAGCAGCTTATTCGGCAGGAGCCTAAACTATGGCTACACCTTC. Amino acids: CASSLFGRSLNYGYTF.

V gene TRBV6-1 combines with J gene TRBJ1-1, with a possible D match to TRBD1 (5 bases). Deletions cut 8 bases from V and 4 bases from J, with 17 bases between. This CDR3 has 14 amino acids. Germline CDR1 reads MNHNS; CDR2 reads SASEGT. The CDR3 reads CASPLKAGSTEAFF. In nucleotides, the CDR3 is TGTGCCAGCCCACTAAAGGCAGGGTCCACTGAAGCTTTCTTT.

The count of this clone is one. This sequence joins TRBV10-3 and TRBJ2-5, with D tentatively TRBD1 (6 bases). Germline V lookup: CDR1 ENHRY, CDR2 SYGVKD. With 0 bases removed from V and 5 bases from J, the gap between germline ends came to 16 bases. The CDR3 has 16 residues. CDR3 nucleotides: TGTGCCATCAGTGAGTCGTTGACAGGCCCGAGGGAGACCCAGTACTTC. Translation gives CAISESLTGPRETQYF.

V usage is TRBV7-9 and J usage is TRBJ2-7; the D gene is possibly TRBD1 (6 bases). V dropped 2 bases and J dropped 3 bases, with 14 bases sitting between them. The CDR3 consists of 15 residues. Germline values: CDR1 SEHNR, CDR2 FQNEAQ (reference sequence). The CDR3 nucleotides read TGTGCCAGCAGCTTATTGGGGGCCCCAAGCTACGAGCAGTACTTC. Its protein is CASSLLGAPSYEQYF.

The V call is TRBV5-8, the J call TRBJ2-5, with 12 nucleotides matching TRBD2. CDR1 is SGHTS and CDR2 is YDEGEE in the germline V gene. The CDR3 has 17 residues. The V and J ends lost 3 bases and 1 base, in that order; junction bases with no gene match: 7. Here the CDR3 DNA reads TGTGCCAGCAGCTGGGGGCTAGCGGGGGGGCCCCAAGAGACCCAGTACTTC. This encodes CASSWGLAGGPQETQYF.